These 18 T cell receptor beta chains share one sample of origin, sequenced in a study of CD8+ T cells in alopecia areata. After isolation, RNA underwent reverse transcription to generate cDNA as the sequencing template. Profiled with immunoSEQ multiplex PCR; TCRdb holds only in-frame clones, not every one. There are more than 250,000 clones in the sample, none observed a single time. Cell sorting was performed on pooled cutaneous lymph node cells with CD4, CD8alpha, NKG2D, NKG2ACE and other markers. The specimen was CD4+ T cells sorted from a lymph node. These receptors originate from a C3H/HeJ mouse with alopecia areata. Mouse strain MHC haplotype: H2-k.

This clone turned up a few times. Mouse gene names and germline throughout. The CDR3 extends 4 residues past the end of the read, so its final part is completed from the germline J gene. The rearrangement uses TRBV13-3 and TRBJ2-2, with TRBD2 matching 8 bases. The ends lost 2 bases at V and 0 bases at J; junction bases unmatched: 3. The germline V gene has CDR1 NNHDY and CDR2 SYVADS. This CDR3 region has 16 residues. The CDR3 bases that were read are TGTGCCAGCAGTGAACCCTGGGGGGCAAACACCGGG. Translation: CASSEPWGANTG. The CDR3 in its entirety is CASSEPWGANTGQLYF.

This clone was observed a few times. Gene names and germline match the mouse. The DNA ends 4 residues before the CDR3 does, and the rest of the CDR3 is filled in from the germline J gene. This chain joins TRBV31 and TRBJ2-3; 9 bases align to TRBD1. The CDR3 sequence is 15 residues long. Germline CDR1 is GKSSPN and CDR2 is SITVG. J lost 0 bases, V lost 1 base, and 2 bases had no gene match. The sequenced part of the CDR3 DNA is TGTGCCTGGAGTCGGGACAGGGCTAGTGCAGAA. It is translated as CAWSRDRASAE. The full CDR3 protein reads CAWSRDRASAETLYF.

This clone was detected a few times. The listed genes are named as in mouse. From the germline J gene comes the end of the CDR3, since the read stops 4 residues before it. This sample also contains other DNA sequences that code for the same CDR3. This rearrangement joins TRBV31 to TRBJ2-2; 11 bases line up with TRBD1. With 0 bases clipped from V and 5 bases from J, the junction kept 2 bases outside the gene matches. Germline values: CDR1 GKSSPN, CDR2 SITVG. The CDR3 is 15 residues long. CDR3 residues: CAWSLGTGGTGQLYF. The covered CDR3 bases are TGTGCCTGGAGTCTGGGGACAGGGGGGACCGGG.

This clone was counted only a few times. The genes are named according to mouse. The read is 4 residues too short to cover the CDR3 end, so that end is filled in from the germline J gene. The chain recombines TRBV13-2 with TRBJ2-2; the match to TRBD2 covers 10 bases. The germline V gene encodes CDR1 NNHNN and CDR2 SYGAGS (reference sequence). This CDR3 is 17 amino acids long. The J segment lost 2 bases and the V segment lost 0 bases, leaving 4 bases of the junction unmatched. CDR3 in amino acids: CASGDAMDWGNTGQLYF. Incomplete CDR3 DNA: TGTGCCAGCGGTGATGCGATGGACTGGGGGAACACCGGG.

In this sample, this clone turned up a few times. The germline and genes are mouse ones. Read data end 4 residues before the CDR3 end; the end is taken from the germline J gene. The chain couples TRBV17 to TRBJ1-2, with D possibly being TRBD1 (6 bases). The CDR3 contains 16 residues. Germline V gene lookup returns CDR1 MNHDT and CDR2 YYDKIL. The part of the CDR3 DNA that was read is TGTGCTAGCAGTAGAGATTGGGCTGGGGGGGCGCTC. It codes for CASSRDWAGGAL. The whole CDR3 is CASSRDWAGGALDYTF.

To note about this clone: All gene names here are mouse names. The CDR3 goes on 3 residues after the read ends, and that part is filled in from the germline J gene. The gene calls are TRBV13-1 and TRBJ1-6; the D gene is possibly TRBD1 (5 bases). TRBJ1-6 is an ORF for which the function is uncertain. The germline gives CDR1 NSHNY, CDR2 SYGAGN. This CDR3 has 13 amino acids. V was trimmed by 5 bases and J by 5 bases, leaving 8 bases between them. The CDR3 protein is CASRVTDNSPLYF. Partial CDR3 DNA: TGTGCCAGCAGGGTGACAGATAATTCGCCC.

In the case of this clone: The gene symbols are mouse symbols. The observed sequence ends 4 residues before the CDR3 terminus, with the missing tail filled in from the germline J gene. The chain is built from TRBV13-3 and TRBJ2-1; TRBD1 is a possible D gene (6 bases). Looked up from germline, CDR1 is NNHDY and CDR2 is SYVADS. CDR3 length: 14 amino acids. The V and J ends lost 0 bases and 5 bases respectively, with 9 bases between them. The sequenced part of the CDR3 DNA is TGTGCCAGCAGTGATGCGGGGACAAATGCT. This gives the protein CASSDAGTNA. The whole CDR3 region reads CASSDAGTNAEQFF.

In this sample, this clone turned up a few times. These gene names are mouse names. The read finishes 4 residues shy of the CDR3 end, and the germline J gene is used to complete it. This sequence joins TRBV5 and TRBJ1-1; no firm D call. Germline V gene lookup returns CDR1 LGHNA and CDR2 YNLKQL (reference sequence). This CDR3 region has 12 residues. The part of the CDR3 DNA that was read is TGTGCCAGCAGCCAAGTTTCAGCA. Amino acids: CASSQVSA. The full CDR3 is CASSQVSAEVFF.

This clone turned up a few times. Gene labels here are mouse ones. Sequencing ends 4 residues short of the CDR3 end; the germline J gene provides the rest. The V gene is TRBV19, the J gene TRBJ2-5, with TRBD1 as a possible D gene (6 bases). The V end was cut by 6 bases, the J end by 2 bases, with 16 bases between. Germline CDR1 reads FNHDT; CDR2 reads SITEND (reference sequence). This CDR3 has 15 amino acids. The part of the CDR3 DNA that was read is TGTGCCAGCACCCCAACCGGGACAATCCAAGAC. This encodes CASTPTGTIQD. The complete CDR3 reads CASTPTGTIQDTQYF.

In regard to this clone: The gene names here belong to mouse. Partial CDR3 DNA: TGTGCCAGCAGTGAAGACTGGGGGTCAAACACCGGG. Translation: CASSEDWGSNTG. The entire CDR3 protein reads CASSEDWGSNTGQLYF. The chain employs TRBV13-3 and TRBJ2-2; 9 bases agree with TRBD2. The CDR3 is cut off 4 residues early in the read; its end comes from the germline J gene. The CDR3 loop spans 16 amino acids. With 2 bases clipped from V and 0 bases from J, the junction kept 2 bases outside the gene matches. Germline V gene lookup returns CDR1 NNHDY and CDR2 SYVADS.

A word on this clone: The gene names here belong to mouse. Read sequence stops 4 residues before the CDR3 end, and the germline J gene provides the missing end. The chain links TRBV1 to TRBJ2-4, with TRBD2 identical over 10 bases. J lost 2 bases, V lost 0 bases, and 11 bases had no gene match. CDR1 is NSQYPW and CDR2 is LRSPGD in the germline V gene (reference sequence). The CDR3 extends over 19 amino acids. The CDR3 sequence is CTCSAEGWGGASAQNTLYF. The DNA read from the CDR3 is TGCACCTGCAGTGCAGAGGGCTGGGGGGGCGCCTCGGCTCAAAAC.

This clone was seen a handful of times. Mouse names are used for the genes. The DNA ends 4 residues before the CDR3 does, and the rest of the CDR3 is filled in from the germline J gene. This rearrangement joins TRBV5 to TRBJ2-1, with 8 positions matching TRBD2. The CDR3 is 16 amino acids. Trimming at V came to 4 bases and at J to 0 bases, leaving 5 bases not matched to a gene. Germline V gene sequence: CDR1 LGHNA, CDR2 YNLKQL (reference sequence). CDR3 amino acids: CASSPPGGFNYAEQFF. Partial CDR3 DNA: TGTGCCAGCAGCCCTCCTGGGGGGTTTAACTATGCT.

This clone has more than one count but fewer than ten. Gene names and germline match the mouse. Read coverage stops 4 residues before the CDR3 terminus; the germline J gene supplies the remainder. The chain carries TRBV13-1 and TRBJ2-3; D possibly corresponds to TRBD1 (7 bases). Germline V gene data show CDR1 as NSHNY and CDR2 as SYGAGN. Trimming took 2 bases from V and 1 from J, leaving 11 bases between them. The CDR3 has 15 residues. The CDR3 loop is CASSEGGARAETLYF. CDR3 bases read: TGTGCCAGCAGTGAAGGGGGCGCTCGTGCAGAA.

Turning to this clone: Mouse germline and gene names are used. The observed sequence ends 4 residues before the CDR3 terminus, with the missing tail filled in from the germline J gene. The chain combines TRBV19 with TRBJ2-5, with TRBD2 as a possible D gene (6 bases). Per the germline V gene, CDR1 is FNHDT and CDR2 is SITEND (reference sequence). The CDR3 consists of 13 residues. This CDR3 is CASSSPGDDTQYF. The CDR3 DNA, read in part, is TGTGCCAGCAGTAGCCCTGGGGACGAC.

A few counts support this clone. Germline and genes: mouse. The sequenced fragment ends 4 residues before the CDR3 boundary, so the rest is inferred from the germline J gene. The V call is TRBV13-1, the J call TRBJ2-5, with TRBD1 as a possible D gene (6 bases). Germline assignment: CDR1 NSHNY and CDR2 SYGAGN. Trimming pared 2 bases from V and 3 bases from J, leaving 10 bases between. The CDR3 runs 14 residues. The CDR3 bases that were read are TGTGCCAGCAGTGAACAGGGAGGGCAAGAC. As protein: CASSEQGGQD. The full CDR3 protein reads CASSEQGGQDTQYF.

A few counts support this clone. The gene names here belong to mouse. The CDR3 end falls 4 residues outside the read, so it is completed with the germline J gene. The chain combines TRBV19 with TRBJ2-2, with D maybe TRBD1 (6 bases). V was shortened by 4 bases and J by 4 bases, with 11 bases between the two germline ends. The CDR3 contains 14 residues. Germline-derived CDR1 and CDR2 are FNHDT and SITEND (reference sequence). The CDR3 is CASSLQGPTGQLYF. The CDR3 bases that were read are TGTGCCAGCAGTCTACAGGGACCCACCGGG.

This clone was observed a few times. The gene symbols are mouse symbols. The missing CDR3 end, 4 residues past where the read stops, is filled in from the germline J gene. The rearrangement joins TRBV19 to TRBJ2-4; D is possibly TRBD1 (6 bases). Germline CDR1 reads FNHDT; CDR2 reads SITEND (reference sequence). This CDR3 contains 13 residues. V was trimmed by 6 bases and J by 3 bases, leaving 11 bases between them. CDR3 DNA, as far as it was read: TGTGCCAGCACCCTCAGGGGACAAAAC. Residues: CASTLRGQN. The full CDR3 reads CASTLRGQNTLYF.

About this clone itself: The gene names here belong to mouse. The read stops 3 residues short of the end of the CDR3; the missing end is completed from the germline J gene. Other nucleotide sequences from this sample produce the same CDR3. The V call is TRBV13-1, the J call TRBJ1-6; D is uncertain. TRBJ1-6 is an ORF, and what it does is uncertain. The CDR3 loop spans 13 amino acids. Germline values: CDR1 NSHNY, CDR2 SYGAGN. Trimming took off 0 bases at V and 6 bases at J, with 4 bases between the two ends. CDR3 sequence reads: CASSDGGNSPLYF. Incomplete CDR3 DNA: TGTGCCAGCAGTGATGGAGGTAATTCGCCC.